Each of the 27 T cell receptor beta chains below was sequenced from the same sample in a study of OX40 agonist ivuxolimab in advanced cancers. TCRdb keeps only in-frame clones here, not all; method: immunoSEQ multiplex PCR. The data hold more than 15,000 clones, with around two thirds observed a single time. Sample: CD4+ or CD8+ T cells sorted from blood, taken in a trial of the OX40 agonist ivuxolimab. The receptor source for this set is an adult with an advanced solid tumor such as melanoma, head and neck, liver or kidney cancer.

This chain uses TRBV6-5 with TRBJ2-3, with 9 bases that match TRBD2. CDR1 is MNHEY, CDR2 SVGAGI, per germline. The CDR3 has 14 amino acids. The ends lost 2 bases at V and 4 bases at J; junction bases unmatched: 1. CDR3 in amino acids: CASSYEREADTQYF. The DNA of the CDR3 is TGTGCCAGCAGTTACGAGCGGGAGGCAGATACGCAGTATTTT.

V usage is TRBV28 and J usage is TRBJ2-3, with 8 bases that match TRBD1. With 0 bases clipped from V and 2 bases from J, the junction kept 1 base outside the gene matches. CDR3 length: 15 amino acids. CDR1 is MDHEN and CDR2 is SYDVKM in the germline V gene. The CDR3 nucleotides are TGTGCCAGCAGTTTATGGCAGGGGGCCACAGATACGCAGTATTTT. This translates into CASSLWQGATDTQYF.

This rearrangement joins TRBV5-5 to TRBJ1-2; D not resolved. Germline V gene sequence: CDR1 SGHKS, CDR2 YYEKEE (reference sequence). The CDR3 runs to 12 residues. The V and J ends lost 6 bases and 7 bases respectively, with 13 bases between them. This chain's CDR3 is CASTLTEGGYTF. The CDR3 DNA sequence: TGTGCCAGCACCCTCACGGAGGGTGGCTACACCTTC.

This sequence joins TRBV28 and TRBJ2-3; D might be TRBD2 (6 bases). Germline lookup yields CDR1 MDHEN and CDR2 SYDVKM. V dropped 4 bases and J dropped 0 bases, with 23 bases sitting between them. The CDR3 is 19 amino acids. The CDR3 protein is CASSSLLWGRRSSTDTQYF. Written as DNA, the CDR3 is TGTGCCAGCAGTTCACTACTCTGGGGGAGGAGATCTAGCACAGATACGCAGTATTTT.

DNA of the CDR3: TGTGCCAGCAGCCCCAGGGGGGGGGCGAATGAGCAGTTCTTC. Translated, it gives CASSPRGGANEQFF. The chain couples TRBV4-2 to TRBJ2-1, with D tentatively TRBD1 or TRBD2 (7 bases each). Germline lookup yields CDR1 LGHNA and CDR2 YNFKEQ. There are 14 residues in the CDR3. The V end was cut by 4 bases, the J end by 7 bases, with 14 bases between.

The chain recombines TRBV9 with TRBJ2-5; TRBD1 aligns across 8 bases. Trimming removed 3 bases from V and 3 bases from J; junction bases left unmatched: 10. The CDR3 covers 16 residues. Germline-derived CDR1 and CDR2 are SGDLS and YYNGEE. In DNA, the CDR3 is TGTGCCAGCAGCGAGAGGGCCGGACAGGGAGAAGAGACCCAGTACTTC. This gives the protein CASSERAGQGEETQYF. The full variable domain, with the rest looked up from reference TRBV9 and TRBJ2-5, is DSGVTQTPKHLITATGQRVTLRCSPRSGDLSVYWYQQSLDQGLQFLIQYYNGEERAKGNILERFSAQQFPDLHSELNLSSLELGDSALYFCASSERAGQGEETQYFGPGTRLLVL.

There are a few counts of this clone. CDR3 nucleotides: TGTGCCAGCAGCCAGCAAGCGGGAGGGACCGGGGAGCAGTACTTC. Translated: CASSQQAGGTGEQYF. The V and J genes are TRBV4-2 and TRBJ2-7; 10 bases map to TRBD2. V dropped 3 bases and J dropped 7; count of bases not matched to a gene: 9. The V gene's germline CDR1 is LGHNA and CDR2 YNFKEQ. The CDR3 sequence is 15 residues long.

The V and J genes are TRBV5-4 and TRBJ2-1; 8 nucleotides match TRBD2. The CDR3 runs 17 residues. V trimming: 0 bases; J trimming: 5 bases; junction bases outside the gene matches: 10. Germline-derived CDR1 and CDR2 are SGHNT and YYREEE (reference sequence). The CDR3 reads CASSLVSGGPNDNEQFF. The DNA for the CDR3 is TGTGCCAGCAGCTTGGTGTCGGGAGGGCCAAATGACAATGAGCAGTTCTTC.

V and J are TRBV28 and TRBJ2-1; D is unclear. Deletions cut 3 bases from V and 1 base from J, with 16 bases between. Germline values: CDR1 MDHEN, CDR2 SYDVKM. CDR3 length: 17 residues. The CDR3 sequence is CASSFFLVGLSYNEQFF. CDR3 coding DNA: TGTGCCAGCAGTTTTTTTTTAGTAGGGCTTTCCTACAATGAGCAGTTCTTC.

Written as DNA, the CDR3 is TGTGCCAGCAGTTTATCTACCGGCTACAGCTCCTACGAGCAGTACTTC. Its protein is CASSLSTGYSSYEQYF. V is TRBV27 and J is TRBJ2-7; D ambiguous. This CDR3 has 16 amino acids. Trimming cost V 0 bases and J 0 bases, with 12 bases left between them. The germline V gene has CDR1 MNHEY and CDR2 SMNVEV (reference sequence).

The chain uses TRBV9 and TRBJ1-1; D remains unclear. Germline-derived CDR1 and CDR2 are SGDLS and YYNGEE. Between the trimmed V and J ends, which lost 4 bases and 2 bases, there was a span of 9 bases. The CDR3 is 13 amino acids. CDR3 sequence reads: CASSPGDNTEAFF. In DNA, the CDR3 is TGTGCCAGCAGCCCCGGGGATAACACTGAAGCTTTCTTT.

The chain has TRBV28 and TRBJ2-7, with TRBD1 matching 9 bases. The CDR3 consists of 18 residues. The V gene end was trimmed by 4 bases and the J gene end by 1 base; junction bases not matched to a gene: 14. Looked up from germline, CDR1 is MDHEN and CDR2 is SYDVKM. For the CDR3, the DNA is TGTGCCAGCAGTTCCTCGACGGGACAGGGAGTTCCTTCCTACGAGCAGTACTTC. Its translation is CASSSSTGQGVPSYEQYF.

The chain combines TRBV11-2 with TRBJ2-1, with a tentative D call TRBD2 (7 bases). The CDR3 covers 17 residues. Germline CDR1 SGHAT, CDR2 FQNNGV. V was shortened by 3 bases and J by 3 bases, with 18 bases between the two germline ends. The CDR3 nucleotides are TGTGCCAGCAGCTTCCCCCGTTGGGGGGGCGGCTACAATGAGCAGTTCTTC. Amino acids: CASSFPRWGGGYNEQFF. The entire variable domain, with the rest obtained from reference TRBV11-2 and TRBJ2-1, is as follows: EAGVAQSPRYKIIEKRQSVAFWCNPISGHATLYWYQQILGQGPKLLIQFQNNGVVDDSQLPKDRFSAERLKGVDSTLKIQPAKLEDSAVYLCASSFPRWGGGYNEQFFGPGTRLTVL.

The chain recombines TRBV6-5 with TRBJ1-2, with a tentative D call TRBD1 (6 bases). Trimming removed 6 bases at V and 5 bases at J, with 19 bases between. In germline, CDR1 is MNHEY, CDR2 SVGAGI. This CDR3 is 15 amino acids long. DNA for the CDR3: TGTGCCAGCAGCCAACGGGGGGGCGAAAAGTATGGCTACACCTTC. This codes for CASSQRGGEKYGYTF.

V usage is TRBV4-3 and J usage is TRBJ2-1; possible D gene TRBD2, 5 bases. Trimming took 1 base from V and 6 from J, leaving 13 bases between them. The CDR3 contains 15 residues. Per germline, CDR1 LGHNA and CDR2 YSLEER. In nucleotides, the CDR3 is TGCGCCAGCAGCCAAGTAATCCTAGCTAGCAATGAGCAGTTCTTC. Translation gives CASSQVILASNEQFF.

The chain is built from TRBV20-1 and TRBJ2-1; 11 bases line up with TRBD2. CDR1 is DFQATT, CDR2 SNEGSKA, per germline (reference sequence). V dropped 6 bases and J dropped 13; count of bases not matched to a gene: 5. The CDR3 length is 11 residues. The CDR3 DNA reads TGCAGTGCCGTAGCGGGAGGGCCCCAGTTCTTC. Translated: CSAVAGGPQFF.

The V and J genes are TRBV20-1 and TRBJ1-2; TRBD1 matches at 7 bases. Germline-derived CDR1 and CDR2 are DFQATT and SNEGSKA (reference sequence). This CDR3 comprises 11 residues. CDR3 nucleotide sequence: TGCAGCGCGGAGGGGGCCGAAGGCTACACCTTC. Translated, it gives CSAEGAEGYTF.

The chain uses TRBV10-2 and TRBJ2-7, with D tentatively TRBD1 or TRBD2 (6 bases each). Germline CDR1 WSHSY, CDR2 SAAADI. V lost 8 bases, J lost 3 bases, and 8 bases lay in between. The CDR3 has 11 amino acids. CDR3 region: CASGGGYEQYF. The CDR3 DNA sequence: TGCGCCAGCGGAGGGGGCTACGAGCAGTACTTC.

This clone was seen only once. This chain links TRBV27 with TRBJ2-1; 8 nucleotides match TRBD2. Germline V CDR1 and CDR2: MNHEY, SMNVEV (reference sequence). The J segment lost 3 bases and the V segment lost 3 bases, leaving 1 base of the junction unmatched. The CDR3 runs to 14 residues. CDR3 amino acids: CASSLAGGYNEQFF. The DNA of the CDR3 is TGTGCCAGCAGTTTGGCGGGGGGCTACAATGAGCAGTTCTTC.

This chain joins TRBV2 and TRBJ2-3; D possibly uses TRBD1 or TRBD2 (6 bases each). Trimming took 9 bases from V and 2 from J, leaving 15 bases between them. Germline CDR1 is SNHLY and CDR2 is FYNNEI. The CDR3 contains 14 residues. Here the CDR3 reads CARQAGDSTDTQYF. CDR3 DNA: TGTGCCAGGCAGGCAGGGGACTCCACAGATACGCAGTATTTT. The whole variable domain, remainder taken from reference TRBV2 and TRBJ2-3, is EPEVTQTPSHQVTQMGQEVILRCVPISNHLYFYWYRQILGQKVEFLVSFYNNEISEKSEIFDDQFSVERPDGSNFTLKIRSTKLEDSAMYFCARQAGDSTDTQYFGPGTRLTVL.

The rearrangement links TRBV5-1 to TRBJ2-2; D ambiguous. CDR1 SGHRS and CDR2 YFSETQ come from the germline V gene. Trimming pared 5 bases from V and 7 bases from J, leaving 3 bases between. This CDR3 region has 10 residues. The CDR3 region is CASRSGELFF. The CDR3 bases are TGCGCCAGCAGAAGCGGGGAGCTGTTTTTT. Looking up the rest from reference TRBV5-1 and TRBJ2-2 gives the full variable domain: KAGVTQTPRYLIKTRGQQVTLSCSPISGHRSVSWYQQTPGQGLQFLFEYFSETQRNKGNFPGRFSGRQFSNSRSEMNVSTLELGDSALYLCASRSGELFFGEGSRLTVL.

The chain is built from TRBV4-3 and TRBJ1-1, with D unresolved. This CDR3 has 13 amino acids. The V and J ends lost 0 bases and 7 bases respectively, with 9 bases between them. The germline V gene has CDR1 LGHNA and CDR2 YSLEER. This CDR3 is CASSQDTADEAFF. CDR3 nucleotides: TGCGCCAGCAGCCAAGATACCGCCGATGAAGCTTTCTTT.

The genes are TRBV29-1 and TRBJ1-1, with unresolved D. This CDR3 comprises 12 residues. V lost 1 base and J 11 bases, leaving 14 bases between the germline ends. CDR1 is SQVTM, CDR2 ANQGSEA, per germline. The CDR3 here is CSVEAWSGWAFF. DNA for the CDR3: TGCAGCGTTGAAGCCTGGTCCGGGTGGGCTTTCTTT.

This clone appeared once. The genes are TRBV2 and TRBJ2-7; D gene unclear. Trimming pared 1 base from V and 0 bases from J, leaving 10 bases between. The CDR3 contains 15 residues. Per the germline V gene, CDR1 is SNHLY and CDR2 is FYNNEI. This chain's CDR3 is CASSEGYLSSYEQYF. CDR3 in DNA: TGTGCCAGCAGTGAAGGGTACCTGAGCTCCTACGAGCAGTACTTC.

The chain uses TRBV9 and TRBJ1-5, with 7 bases fitting TRBD1. Trimming took 4 bases from V and 5 from J; bases not matched to a gene: 9. CDR1 is SGDLS, CDR2 YYNGEE, per germline. The length of the CDR3 is 15 residues. The CDR3 loop is CASSPQGGEDQPQHF. The CDR3 coding sequence is TGTGCCAGCAGCCCTCAGGGGGGGGAGGATCAGCCCCAGCATTTT.

The rearrangement links TRBV6-6 to TRBJ2-2; no reliable D call. This CDR3 is 12 amino acids long. Germline V CDR1 and CDR2: MNHNY, SVGAGI (reference sequence). The V gene lost 10 bases and the J gene lost 6 bases, with 12 bases spanning the gap. The CDR3: CAIPKVSGELFF. CDR3 nucleotides: TGTGCCATCCCGAAGGTGTCCGGGGAGCTGTTTTTT.

The chain links TRBV6-1 to TRBJ1-1, with D maybe TRBD1 (5 bases). This CDR3 has 15 residues. CDR1 is MNHNS, CDR2 SASEGT, per germline. The germline V and J ends were trimmed by 4 bases and 3 bases, with 15 bases remaining between them. The CDR3 here is CASSAITGLDTEAFF. In nucleotides, the CDR3 is TGTGCCAGCAGTGCCATAACAGGTCTGGACACTGAAGCTTTCTTT.